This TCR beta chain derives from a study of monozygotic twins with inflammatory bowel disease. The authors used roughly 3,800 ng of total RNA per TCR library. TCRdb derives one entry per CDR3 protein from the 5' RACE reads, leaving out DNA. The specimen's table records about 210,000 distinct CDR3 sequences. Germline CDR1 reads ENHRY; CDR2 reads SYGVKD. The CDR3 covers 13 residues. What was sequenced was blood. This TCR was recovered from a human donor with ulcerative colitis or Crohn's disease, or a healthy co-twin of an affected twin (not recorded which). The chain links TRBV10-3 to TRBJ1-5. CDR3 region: CAIGEASNQPQHF.